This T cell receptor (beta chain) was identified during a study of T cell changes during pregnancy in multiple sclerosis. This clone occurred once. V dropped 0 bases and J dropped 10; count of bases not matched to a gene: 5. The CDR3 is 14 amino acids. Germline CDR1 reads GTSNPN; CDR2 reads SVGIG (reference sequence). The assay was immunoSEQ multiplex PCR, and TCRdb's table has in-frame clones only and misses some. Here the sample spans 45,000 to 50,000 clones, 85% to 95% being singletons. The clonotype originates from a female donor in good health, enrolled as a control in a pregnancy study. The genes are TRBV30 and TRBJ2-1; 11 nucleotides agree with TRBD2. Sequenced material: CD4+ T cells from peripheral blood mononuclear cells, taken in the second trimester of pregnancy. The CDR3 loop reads CAWSVASGGSEQFF. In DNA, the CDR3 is TGTGCCTGGAGTGTGGCTAGCGGGGGGTCGGAGCAGTTCTTC. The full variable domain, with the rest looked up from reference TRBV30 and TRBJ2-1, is SQTIHQWPATLVQPVGSPLSLECTVEGTSNPNLYWYRQAAGRGLQLLFYSVGIGQISSEVPQNLSASRPQDRQFILSSKKLLLSDSGFYLCAWSVASGGSEQFFGPGTRLTVL.